This T cell receptor beta chain emerged from a study of control samples from healthy donors and cancer patients. The germline V and J ends were trimmed by 1 base and 3 bases, with 15 bases remaining between them. Germline V gene sequence: CDR1 MGHRA, CDR2 YSYEKL. This CDR3 comprises 16 residues. Sequenced by immunoSEQ multiplex PCR; TCRdb stores in-frame clones only, minus some. The sample lists 90,000 to 110,000 clones, about nine tenths occurring once. The source material was blood. The source is a human donor in good health. The donor label of this sample is uncertain. J is TRBJ1-2 and V is TRBV4-1; tentatively, D is TRBD1 (6 bases). The CDR3 DNA follows: TGCGCCAGCAGCCAAGCTTTAGGGGGGCCGGACTATGGCTACACCTTC. Amino acids: CASSQALGGPDYGYTF.